The 26 T cell receptor beta chains below come from one sample, sequenced in a study of identical twins. TCRdb re-called the 5' RACE reads with MiXCR, one entry per CDR3 protein. The data contain 400,000 to 500,000 distinct CDR3 sequences, around a sixth of them singletons. The sequencing input was naive T cells sorted from blood. The receptors shown here come from a man between 50 and 59 years old in good health.

The chain is built from TRBV28 and TRBJ2-2; 9 bases fit TRBD1. From germline, CDR1 is MDHEN and CDR2 SYDVKM. The trim removed 6 bases at V and 7 bases at J, leaving 12 bases unmatched. The CDR3 sequence is 16 residues long. CDR3 in amino acids: CASSFGTGGHDGELFF. In DNA form, the CDR3 reads TGTGCCAGCAGCTTCGGAACAGGGGGCCATGACGGGGAGCTGTTTTTT.

The chain joins TRBV7-8 to TRBJ2-7; D is undetermined. The CDR3 sequence is 15 residues long. The V and J ends lost 4 bases and 2 bases respectively, with 15 bases between them. Germline V lookup: CDR1 SGHVS, CDR2 FQNEAQ. The CDR3 reads CASSSEPGSAYEQYF. The CDR3 coding sequence is TGTGCCAGCAGCTCGGAACCCGGGTCGGCCTACGAGCAGTACTTC.

This clonotype was found a few times. The rearrangement links TRBV24-1 to TRBJ2-2, with 10 bases identical to TRBD1. CDR1 and CDR2 (germline): KGHDR, SFDVKD. The CDR3 has 16 residues. The V and J ends lost 4 bases and 4 bases, in that order; junction bases with no gene match: 5. CDR3 region: CATSDRDRGRTGELFF. The CDR3 bases are TGTGCCACCAGTGACCGTGACAGGGGGCGCACCGGGGAGCTGTTTTTT.

This clonotype was detected a few times. V is TRBV10-3 and J is TRBJ2-5, with a tentative D call TRBD2 (5 bases). Germline V gene data show CDR1 as ENHRY and CDR2 as SYGVKD. V was cut by 4 bases and J by 5 bases, with 8 bases left in between. The CDR3 has 12 residues. The CDR3, as DNA: TGTGCCATCAGTGCGGGAAGGGAGACCCAGTACTTC. Its translation is CAISAGRETQYF.

In its sample, this clonotype was seen many times. This chain uses TRBV29-1 with TRBJ2-7, with D perhaps matching TRBD2 (6 bases). Trimming took off 0 bases at V and 2 bases at J, with 11 bases between the two ends. This CDR3 spans 14 amino acids. CDR1 and CDR2 (germline): SQVTM, ANQGSEA. CDR3 amino acids: CSVEDHSGTYEQYF. CDR3 sequence (DNA): TGCAGCGTTGAAGATCATAGCGGAACCTACGAGCAGTACTTC.

V is TRBV12-5 and J is TRBJ2-1; D perhaps matches TRBD2 (6 bases). The CDR3 length is 13 residues. CDR1 and CDR2 from the germline V gene are LGHNT and FRNRAP. Trimming removed 6 bases at V and 10 bases at J, with 16 bases between. The CDR3 spells CASGSGSGIEQFF. As DNA, the CDR3 is TGTGCTAGTGGGTCCGGGAGCGGCATAGAGCAGTTCTTC.

As concerns this clonotype: The CDR3 does not close with the conserved phenylalanine or tryptophan, likely indicating a read error. The chain employs TRBV12-3 or TRBV12-4 and TRBJ2-3; 12 nucleotides agree with TRBD2. V lost 6 bases to trimming and J lost 6 bases; unmatched junction nucleotides: 1. This CDR3 has 13 residues. The CDR3 DNA follows: TGTGCCAGCAGCGGACTAGCGGGGGATACGCAGTATTAT. Protein: CASSGLAGDTQYY.

The gene calls are TRBV27 and TRBJ1-2; D ambiguous. The CDR3 is 17 amino acids. V lost 0 bases and J lost 1, with 15 bases in between. CDR1 MNHEY and CDR2 SMNVEV come from the germline V gene (reference sequence). CDR3 nucleotides: TGTGCCAGCAGTTTATCGATTGGGCGGGAGGATAACTATGGCTACACCTTC. Protein product: CASSLSIGREDNYGYTF.

This rearrangement joins TRBV7-2 to TRBJ2-2, with D maybe TRBD1 (6 bases). The CDR3 covers 14 residues. Per germline, CDR1 SGHTA and CDR2 FQGNSA. The V end lost 6 bases, the J end lost 3 bases, and 11 bases lay between the germline ends. The chain's CDR3 is CASSQTGYTGELFF. CDR3 sequence (DNA): TGTGCCAGCAGTCAAACAGGGTACACCGGGGAGCTGTTTTTT.

The table lists this clonotype with many counts. The V gene is TRBV5-1, the J gene TRBJ1-6; 9 positions agree with TRBD1. Germline V gene sequence: CDR1 SGHRS, CDR2 YFSETQ. The CDR3 length is 15 residues. Germline trimming cut 7 bases from V and 8 bases from J; bases unmatched to any gene: 10. CDR3 in amino acids: CASRGSGTGHSPLHF. DNA for the CDR3: TGCGCCAGCCGTGGATCCGGGACAGGGCATTCACCCCTCCACTTT.

This clonotype was counted between two and nine times. The rearrangement uses TRBV5-1 and TRBJ2-3, with 8 bases identical to TRBD2. CDR3 length: 18 amino acids. The germline gives CDR1 SGHRS, CDR2 YFSETQ. V lost 4 bases and J lost 1; bases outside the gene matches: 14. The CDR3: CASSPGLFLAGRTDTQYF. The DNA of the CDR3 is TGCGCCAGCAGCCCTGGACTCTTTTTAGCGGGACGCACAGATACGCAGTATTTT.

There are many counts of this clonotype. The chain uses TRBV4-3 and TRBJ1-2; D remains unclear. The CDR3 is made up of 15 amino acids. The V gene lost 1 base and the J gene lost 1 base, with 10 bases spanning the gap. Germline assignment: CDR1 LGHNA and CDR2 YSLEER. The CDR3 DNA sequence: TGCGCCAGCAGCCAAGGGCCGCCCATTAACTATGGCTACACCTTC. Translating it yields CASSQGPPINYGYTF.

The CDR3 DNA reads as TGTGCCTGGAGTACCGGCAGGGGGGCAGATACGCAGTATTTT. Encoded protein: CAWSTGRGADTQYF. The V and J genes are TRBV30 and TRBJ2-3; a possible D gene is TRBD1 (7 bases). This CDR3 contains 14 residues. Germline V gene data show CDR1 as GTSNPN and CDR2 as SVGIG (reference sequence). With 2 bases removed from V and 4 bases from J, the gap between germline ends came to 13 bases.

This clonotype was detected many times. This sequence joins TRBV7-8 and TRBJ2-3, with D hard to call. V gave up 5 bases and J gave up 4 bases, with 10 bases separating them. From germline, CDR1 is SGHVS and CDR2 FQNEAQ. The CDR3 extends over 13 amino acids. The CDR3 reads CASSSSTPDTQYF. The CDR3 nucleotides read TGTGCCAGCAGCAGCTCCACTCCAGATACGCAGTATTTT.

This sequence joins TRBV6-5 and TRBJ2-7, with a possible D match to TRBD2 (7 bases). Germline V gene lookup returns CDR1 MNHEY and CDR2 SVGAGI. The length of the CDR3 is 15 residues. Trimming shortened V by 2 bases and J by 0 bases, and 11 bases separated the two germline ends. The CDR3 region is CASSYLGGASYEQYF. The CDR3 DNA reads TGTGCCAGCAGTTACCTGGGGGGGGCCTCCTACGAGCAGTACTTC.

This clonotype was counted many times. This chain uses TRBV5-5 with TRBJ2-3; D is ambiguous. The germline gives CDR1 SGHKS, CDR2 YYEKEE (reference sequence). This CDR3 region has 15 residues. V lost 1 base and J lost 6, with 15 bases in between. DNA of the CDR3: TGTGCCAGCAGCTTGACGGCTACCCGATCCGATACGCAGTATTTT. Translating it yields CASSLTATRSDTQYF. The full variable domain, with the rest looked up from reference TRBV5-5 and TRBJ2-3, is DAGVTQSPTHLIKTRGQQVTLRCSPISGHKSVSWYQQVLGQGPQFIFQYYEKEERGRGNFPDRFSARQFPNYSSELNVNALLLGDSALYLCASSLTATRSDTQYFGPGTRLTVL.

This clonotype was observed many times. The chain has TRBV12-3 or TRBV12-4 and TRBJ2-7, with 9 nucleotides matching TRBD1. The CDR3 has 14 residues. V was clipped by 3 bases and J by 4 bases; unmatched bases: 4. The CDR3 spells CASSFSTGGYEQYF. The CDR3 DNA is TGTGCCAGCAGTTTTTCGACAGGGGGATACGAGCAGTACTTC.

This clonotype was seen ten or more times. The chain uses TRBV15 and TRBJ1-5, with D maybe TRBD1 (5 bases). The CDR3 loop spans 12 amino acids. CDR1 and CDR2 from the germline V gene are LNHNV and YYDKDF (reference sequence). Deletions cut 6 bases from V and 6 bases from J, with 9 bases between. This CDR3 reads CATSRRGQPQHF. CDR3 bases: TGTGCCACCAGTAGAAGGGGTCAGCCCCAGCATTTT.

This chain joins TRBV2 and TRBJ1-3; D possibly corresponds to TRBD1 (6 bases). The CDR3 contains 14 residues. Trimming cost V 7 bases and J 2 bases, with 12 bases left between them. Germline assignment: CDR1 SNHLY and CDR2 FYNNEI. The chain's CDR3 is CASTQGTAGNTIYF. In nucleotides, the CDR3 is TGTGCCAGCACACAGGGTACCGCTGGAAACACCATATATTTT. The whole variable domain, remainder taken from reference TRBV2 and TRBJ1-3, is EPEVTQTPSHQVTQMGQEVILRCVPISNHLYFYWYRQILGQKVEFLVSFYNNEISEKSEIFDDQFSVERPDGSNFTLKIRSTKLEDSAMYFCASTQGTAGNTIYFGEGSWLTVV.

This clonotype came up a few times. This chain uses TRBV6-1 with TRBJ1-5; D call uncertain. CDR3 length: 13 amino acids. V lost 6 bases and J 4 bases, leaving 10 bases between the germline ends. From germline, CDR1 is MNHNS and CDR2 SASEGT. CDR3 sequence reads: CASSMELNQPQHF. The CDR3 nucleotides read TGTGCCAGCAGCATGGAGCTGAATCAGCCCCAGCATTTT.

This clonotype was recorded a few times. The V gene is TRBV6-1, the J gene TRBJ1-5; 7 nucleotides match TRBD1. The germline gives CDR1 MNHNS, CDR2 SASEGT. CDR3 length equals 13 residues. Germline trimming cut 6 bases from V and 3 bases from J; bases unmatched to any gene: 2. CDR3 in amino acids: CASRGQINQPQHF. CDR3 DNA sequence: TGTGCCAGCAGGGGACAGATCAATCAGCCCCAGCATTTT.

Concerning this clonotype: A much larger clone differs by one base, so this may be a read error. V gene TRBV18 combines with J gene TRBJ2-7; D may be TRBD1 (5 bases). Germline loops: CDR1 KGHSH, CDR2 LQKENI. This CDR3 comprises 13 residues. CDR3 sequence reads: CASPPSGPHEQYF. In DNA, the CDR3 is TGTGCCAGCCCACCTTCAGGGCCCCACGAGCAGTACTTC.

This clonotype was seen ten or more times. This chain links TRBV27 with TRBJ2-7; 7 bases fit TRBD1. This CDR3 region has 15 residues. Germline V CDR1 and CDR2: MNHEY, SMNVEV (reference sequence). The J segment lost 0 bases and the V segment lost 5 bases, leaving 7 bases of the junction unmatched. Written as DNA, the CDR3 is TGTGCCAGCAGTACCCGGACAGGTTCCTCCTACGAGCAGTACTTC. It yields the protein CASSTRTGSSYEQYF.

This clonotype has only one observation. The J gene is TRBJ2-5, the V gene TRBV5-1; 10 bases agree with TRBD1. CDR1 is SGHRS, CDR2 YFSETQ, per germline. The CDR3 runs to 17 residues. Trimming took 6 bases from V and 0 from J; bases not matched to a gene: 11. This chain's CDR3 is CASNLDVGTGDQETQYF. The CDR3, as DNA: TGCGCCAGCAACCTGGATGTCGGGACAGGGGACCAAGAGACCCAGTACTTC. The full variable domain, completed using reference TRBV5-1 and TRBJ2-5, is KAGVTQTPRYLIKTRGQQVTLSCSPISGHRSVSWYQQTPGQGLQFLFEYFSETQRNKGNFPGRFSGRQFSNSRSEMNVSTLELGDSALYLCASNLDVGTGDQETQYFGPGTRLLVL.

The chain combines TRBV9 with TRBJ2-3, with 7 nucleotides matching TRBD2. This CDR3 has 15 residues. In germline, CDR1 is SGDLS, CDR2 YYNGEE. The ends lost 4 bases at V and 3 bases at J; junction bases unmatched: 8. CDR3 sequence: CASSPYAGETDTQYF. CDR3 in DNA: TGTGCCAGCAGCCCCTACGCGGGAGAAACAGATACGCAGTATTTT. The variable domain in full, with the rest retrieved from reference TRBV9 and TRBJ2-3, is DSGVTQTPKHLITATGQRVTLRCSPRSGDLSVYWYQQSLDQGLQFLIQYYNGEERAKGNILERFSAQQFPDLHSELNLSSLELGDSALYFCASSPYAGETDTQYFGPGTRLTVL.

V gene TRBV30 combines with J gene TRBJ2-4, with TRBD2 matching 9 bases. This CDR3 contains 14 residues. Germline V gene lookup returns CDR1 GTSNPN and CDR2 SVGIG (reference sequence). V dropped 3 bases and J dropped 6; count of bases not matched to a gene: 6. DNA for the CDR3: TGTGCCTGGAGGTTAGCGGGGGCCGCAAACATTCAGTACTTC. It yields the protein CAWRLAGAANIQYF. Using reference TRBV30 and TRBJ2-4 for the parts outside the CDR3, the full variable domain is SQTIHQWPATLVQPVGSPLSLECTVEGTSNPNLYWYRQAAGRGLQLLFYSVGIGQISSEVPQNLSASRPQDRQFILSSKKLLLSDSGFYLCAWRLAGAANIQYFGAGTRLSVL.